The 25 T cell receptor beta chains in this list originate from one sample, sequenced in a study of blood T cell repertoires in COVID-19. Clones were read by immunoSEQ multiplex PCR, and TCRdb kept only the in-frame ones, dropping some. The table shows roughly 140,000 clones, with roughly 84% occurring only once. The specimen was peripheral blood. These receptors all stem from a human donor in a cohort sampled during active COVID-19.

The rearrangement uses TRBV7-9 and TRBJ2-3; perhaps TRBD1 as D (5 bases). V shed 4 bases and J shed 6 bases, with 14 bases lying between them. CDR1 is SEHNR and CDR2 is FQNEAQ in the germline V gene (reference sequence). This CDR3 is built from 14 residues. CDR3 bases: TGTGCCAGCAGCTCCCTTGGGAAGGGGGATACGCAGTATTTT. It encodes CASSSLGKGDTQYF.

The rearrangement joins TRBV21-1 to TRBJ2-1; the D call of TRBD2 is as the table states it, not checked on the DNA. TRBV21-1 corresponds to a pseudogene. The CDR3 loop spans 17 amino acids. The chain's CDR3 is CASSELGTPARRDEQFF. The CDR3 bases are TGTGCCAGCAGCGAATTGGGGACCCCCGCGCGGAGGGATGAGCAGTTCTTC.

V and J are TRBV29-1 and TRBJ2-7, with a possible D match to TRBD2 (6 bases). CDR3 size: 12 residues. Germline CDR1 is SQVTM and CDR2 is ANQGSEA. The V and J ends lost 1 base and 4 bases respectively, with 8 bases between them. The CDR3 spells CSVEAGRYEQYF. The CDR3 bases are TGCAGCGTTGAAGCAGGGAGGTACGAGCAGTACTTC.

The rearrangement joins TRBV18 to TRBJ1-2, with TRBD1 as a possible D gene (5 bases). The V end was cut by 6 bases, the J end by 0 bases, with 11 bases between. This CDR3 has 14 residues. The germline V gene encodes CDR1 KGHSH and CDR2 LQKENI. Here the CDR3 reads CASSTDISNYGYTF. The CDR3 nucleotides are TGTGCCAGCTCTACGGACATATCTAACTATGGCTACACCTTC.

The V gene is TRBV9, the J gene TRBJ1-3; 10 bases fit TRBD1. The V gene's germline CDR1 is SGDLS and CDR2 YYNGEE. V was pared by 2 bases and J by 3 bases, with 2 bases of the junction left unmatched. This CDR3 is built from 15 residues. Written as DNA, the CDR3 is TGTGCCAGCAGCGTGACAGGGGGCTATGGAAACACCATATATTTT. Amino acids: CASSVTGGYGNTIYF.

This chain uses TRBV5-6 with TRBJ2-5, with TRBD1 matching over 10 bases. J was trimmed by 4 bases and V by 4 bases; bases with no gene match: 1. The germline V gene encodes CDR1 SGHDT and CDR2 YYEEEE. The CDR3 is 13 residues long. CDR3 amino acids: CASSRTGGETQYF. The CDR3 region has the DNA TGTGCCAGCAGCCGGACAGGGGGAGAGACCCAGTACTTC.

This clone appeared a few times. The chain's CDR3 is CASSQVRAAEQYF. CDR3 nucleotide sequence: TGTGCCAGCAGCCAGGTCAGGGCGGCCGAGCAGTACTTC. This chain joins TRBV16 and TRBJ2-7, with D possibly TRBD1 on 5 matching bases. The CDR3 runs to 13 residues. From germline, CDR1 is KGHSY and CDR2 FQNENV. Trimming stripped 3 bases from V and 6 bases from J, with 12 bases between.

The rearrangement uses TRBV6-5 and TRBJ1-1; TRBD1 agrees at 10 bases. This CDR3 spans 14 amino acids. V lost 6 bases and J lost 0; bases outside the gene matches: 1. The germline V gene encodes CDR1 MNHEY and CDR2 SVGAGI. The CDR3 is CASSDRGLNTEAFF. CDR3 coding DNA: TGTGCCAGCAGCGACAGGGGGCTGAACACTGAAGCTTTCTTT.

The chain couples TRBV7-9 to TRBJ1-2; TRBD1 might be the D (6 bases). The CDR3 consists of 14 residues. Germline V gene lookup returns CDR1 SEHNR and CDR2 FQNEAQ (reference sequence). V was pared by 1 base and J by 3 bases, with 9 bases between. The CDR3 DNA reads TGTGCCAGCAGCTTAGGGAAGGGGGACTATGGCTACACCTTC. Its translation: CASSLGKGDYGYTF.

The rearrangement links TRBV6-2 or TRBV6-3 to TRBJ2-6; D perhaps matches TRBD2 (5 bases). The germline V gene has CDR1 MNHEY and CDR2 SVGEGT. CDR3 size: 15 residues. The V end lost 5 bases, the J end lost 0 bases, and 8 bases lay between the germline ends. Here the CDR3 reads CASSLDYSGANVLTF. The CDR3 bases are TGTGCCAGCAGTCTTGACTACTCTGGGGCCAACGTCCTGACTTTC.

V gene TRBV10-1 combines with J gene TRBJ1-2; 7 bases are shared with TRBD1. CDR1 is WNHNN and CDR2 is SYGVQD in the germline V gene (reference sequence). This CDR3 contains 13 residues. Trimming removed 3 bases from V and 8 bases from J; junction bases left unmatched: 6. CDR3 region: CASSERQGGGYTF. CDR3 nucleotides: TGCGCCAGCAGTGAAAGACAGGGAGGCGGCTACACCTTC.

The chain is built from TRBV4-3 and TRBJ2-3; D perhaps matches TRBD1 (6 bases). CDR1 is LGHNA, CDR2 YSLEER, per germline. CDR3 length: 15 residues. V dropped 0 bases and J dropped 3 bases, with 10 bases sitting between them. DNA of the CDR3: TGCGCCAGCAGCCAAGAGGGCAGGGGTACAGATACGCAGTATTTT. Translation gives CASSQEGRGTDTQYF.

The chain recombines TRBV5-6 with TRBJ1-1; weak D call: TRBD1 (6 bases). Germline V gene sequence: CDR1 SGHDT, CDR2 YYEEEE. The length of the CDR3 is 15 residues. Trimming pared 4 bases from V and 5 bases from J, leaving 18 bases between. The CDR3 coding sequence is TGTGCCAGCAGCACGGGACCTGAAAGGGGGACTGAAGCTTTCTTT. Encoded protein: CASSTGPERGTEAFF.

V gene TRBV19 combines with J gene TRBJ2-2, with 7 positions matching TRBD1. The germline CDR1 and CDR2 sequences are LNHDA and SQIVND (reference sequence). The ends lost 4 bases at V and 4 bases at J; junction bases unmatched: 3. CDR3 length equals 14 residues. The CDR3: CASSTGQFTGELFF. The DNA for the CDR3 is TGTGCCAGTAGTACGGGACAGTTCACCGGGGAGCTGTTTTTT.

This rearrangement joins TRBV29-1 to TRBJ1-1; 12 positions agree with TRBD1. V trimming: 6 bases; J trimming: 8 bases; junction bases outside the gene matches: 7. The CDR3 extends over 13 amino acids. CDR1 is SQVTM and CDR2 is ANQGSEA in the germline V gene. This CDR3 is CSVLGQGAVEAFF. The CDR3 nucleotides are TGCAGCGTCCTGGGACAGGGGGCAGTGGAAGCTTTCTTT.

This clone rates as hyperexpanded. The chain is built from TRBV28 and TRBJ2-7; D is unresolved. CDR1 and CDR2 (germline): MDHEN, SYDVKM. V lost 10 bases to trimming and J lost 4 bases, with 14 bases between them. This CDR3 region has 12 residues. The CDR3 coding sequence is TGTGCCACCAAGTCCTCGGAGTACGAGCAGTACTTC. Translated: CATKSSEYEQYF.

V is TRBV5-6 and J is TRBJ2-3; maybe TRBD1 (6 bases). From germline, CDR1 is SGHDT and CDR2 YYEEEE. This CDR3 contains 13 residues. Trimming stripped 4 bases from V and 3 bases from J, with 9 bases between. CDR3 sequence reads: CASSVTGTDTQYF. CDR3 DNA: TGTGCCAGCAGCGTCACAGGGACAGATACGCAGTATTTT.

As for this clone: The sample holds other DNA sequences that translate to the same CDR3. The rearrangement links TRBV5-1 to TRBJ2-6; D unclear. The CDR3 is made up of 15 amino acids. V was shortened by 0 bases and J by 3 bases, with 7 bases between the two germline ends. CDR1 is SGHRS and CDR2 is YFSETQ in the germline V gene. CDR3 amino acids: CASSLGASGANVLTF. The CDR3 DNA sequence: TGCGCCAGCAGCTTGGGAGCGAGTGGGGCCAACGTCCTGACTTTC.

J is TRBJ2-2 and V is TRBV12-3 or TRBV12-4; unclear D gene. CDR3 length equals 12 residues. V lost 5 bases and J 4 bases, leaving 5 bases between the germline ends. The CDR3: CASSQFTGELFF. The CDR3 DNA reads as TGTGCCAGCAGTCAGTTCACCGGGGAGCTGTTTTTT.

The V gene is TRBV6-5, the J gene TRBJ2-1; TRBD2 might be the D (7 bases). The CDR3 is 15 amino acids. The germline CDR1 and CDR2 sequences are MNHEY and SVGAGI. Deletions cut 6 bases from V and 0 bases from J, with 12 bases between. The CDR3 DNA reads TGTGCCAGCAGCTCCGCGGGGGCCTCCTACAATGAGCAGTTCTTC. This codes for CASSSAGASYNEQFF.

This clone showed up just once. V usage is TRBV6-1 and J usage is TRBJ1-1; D may be TRBD1 (5 bases). From germline, CDR1 is MNHNS and CDR2 SASEGT. The length of the CDR3 is 14 residues. V was shortened by 2 bases and J by 7 bases, with 14 bases between the two germline ends. CDR3 region: CASSELGEVGEAFF. CDR3 nucleotides: TGTGCCAGCAGTGAACTGGGGGAGGTGGGTGAAGCTTTCTTT.

The V and J genes are TRBV5-6 and TRBJ1-2, with 7 bases matching TRBD1. Germline V lookup: CDR1 SGHDT, CDR2 YYEEEE. The CDR3 runs 14 residues. Losses at the gene ends were 4 bases for V and 2 bases for J; bases not matched to a gene: 5. The chain's CDR3 is CASSTGTDNYGYTF. CDR3 DNA: TGTGCCAGCAGCACCGGGACAGACAACTATGGCTACACCTTC.

The chain combines TRBV10-1 with TRBJ2-5; D remains ambiguous. Germline V lookup: CDR1 WNHNN, CDR2 SYGVQD (reference sequence). The CDR3 covers 13 residues. The V and J ends lost 3 bases and 5 bases respectively, with 10 bases between them. CDR3 amino acids: CASSDSPRETQYF. The CDR3 DNA follows: TGCGCCAGCAGTGATAGCCCCCGGGAGACCCAGTACTTC.

The rearrangement uses TRBV6-6 and TRBJ1-4; 8 nucleotides align to TRBD1. There are 14 residues in the CDR3. Per the germline V gene, CDR1 is MNHNY and CDR2 is SVGAGI (reference sequence). J was trimmed by 7 bases and V by 6 bases; bases with no gene match: 7. Written as DNA, the CDR3 is TGTGCCAGCAGCGAGCCAGGGGGCGGTGAAAAACTGTTTTTT. Translated: CASSEPGGGEKLFF.

A single count supports this clone. The chain has TRBV6-6 and TRBJ1-6; D not certain. V was clipped by 6 bases and J by 0 bases, with 9 bases between them. Germline V CDR1 and CDR2: MNHNY, SVGAGI (reference sequence). The length of the CDR3 is 15 residues. CDR3 residues: CASSPEGSYNSPLHF. The CDR3 DNA reads as TGTGCCAGCAGCCCCGAGGGCTCCTATAATTCACCCCTCCACTTT.